This T cell receptor (beta chain) was recovered during a study of T cells in narcolepsy. In its sample, this clone was seen once. Deletions cut 3 bases from V and 4 bases from J, with 15 bases between. This CDR3 comprises 15 residues. CDR1 and CDR2 (germline): SGHNT, YENEEA. TCRdb's table, derived via immunoSEQ multiplex PCR, lists solely in-frame clones and lacks some. The sample carries tens of thousands of clones, about 80% recorded once. This receptor was identified in a human donor with narcolepsy. The chain is built from TRBV11-3 and TRBJ2-5; D is perhaps TRBD1 or TRBD2 (5 bases each). Sequencing was done on a sample of CD45RA- memory CD4+ T cells from PBMCs. CDR3 sequence (DNA): TGTGCCAGCAGCTTGGGACCTACGAGAAGAGAGACCCAGTACTTC. Translation: CASSLGPTRRETQYF.